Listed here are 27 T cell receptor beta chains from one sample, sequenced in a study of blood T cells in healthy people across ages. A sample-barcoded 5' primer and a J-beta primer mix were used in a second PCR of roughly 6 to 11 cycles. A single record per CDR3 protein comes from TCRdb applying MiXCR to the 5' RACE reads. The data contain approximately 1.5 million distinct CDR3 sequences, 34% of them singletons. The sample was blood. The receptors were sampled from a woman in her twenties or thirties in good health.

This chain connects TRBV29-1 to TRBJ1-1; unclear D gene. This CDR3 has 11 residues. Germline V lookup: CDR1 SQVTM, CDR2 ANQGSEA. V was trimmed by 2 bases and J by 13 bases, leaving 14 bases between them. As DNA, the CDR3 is TGCAGCGTTGAAATAGGCCGAATGGTTTTCTTT. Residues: CSVEIGRMVFF.

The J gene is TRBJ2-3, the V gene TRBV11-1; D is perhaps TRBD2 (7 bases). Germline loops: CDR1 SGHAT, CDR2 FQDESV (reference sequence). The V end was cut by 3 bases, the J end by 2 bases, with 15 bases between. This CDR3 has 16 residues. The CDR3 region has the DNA TGTGCCAGCAGCTTCAGGGGCGGGGGATCCACAGATACGCAGTATTTT. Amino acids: CASSFRGGGSTDTQYF.

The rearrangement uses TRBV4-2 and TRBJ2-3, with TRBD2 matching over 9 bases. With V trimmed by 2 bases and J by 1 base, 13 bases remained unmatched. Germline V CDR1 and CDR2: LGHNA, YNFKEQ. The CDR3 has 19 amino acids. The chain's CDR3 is CASSQSGASGVIRTDTQYF. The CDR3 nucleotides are TGTGCCAGCAGCCAATCGGGGGCTAGCGGGGTAATCCGCACAGATACGCAGTATTTT.

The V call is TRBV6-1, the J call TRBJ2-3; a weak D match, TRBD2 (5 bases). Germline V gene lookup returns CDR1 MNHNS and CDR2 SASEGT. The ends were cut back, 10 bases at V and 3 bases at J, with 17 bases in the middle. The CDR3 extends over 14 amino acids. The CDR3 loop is CAIKRGSQTDTQYF. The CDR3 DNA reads TGTGCCATCAAGCGAGGGAGTCAAACAGATACGCAGTATTTT.

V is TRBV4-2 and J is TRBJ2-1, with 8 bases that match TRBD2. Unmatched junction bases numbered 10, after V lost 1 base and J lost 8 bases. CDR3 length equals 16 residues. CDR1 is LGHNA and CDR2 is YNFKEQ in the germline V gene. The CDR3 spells CASSQVIGRAGDEQFF. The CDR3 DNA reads TGTGCCAGCAGCCAAGTGATCGGGAGGGCCGGGGATGAGCAGTTCTTC.

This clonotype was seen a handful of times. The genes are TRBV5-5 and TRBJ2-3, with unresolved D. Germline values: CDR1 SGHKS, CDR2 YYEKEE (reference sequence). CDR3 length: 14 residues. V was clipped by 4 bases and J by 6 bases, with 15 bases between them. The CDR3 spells CASSPGLQRDTQYF. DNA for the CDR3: TGTGCCAGCAGCCCTGGTTTGCAACGGGATACGCAGTATTTT.

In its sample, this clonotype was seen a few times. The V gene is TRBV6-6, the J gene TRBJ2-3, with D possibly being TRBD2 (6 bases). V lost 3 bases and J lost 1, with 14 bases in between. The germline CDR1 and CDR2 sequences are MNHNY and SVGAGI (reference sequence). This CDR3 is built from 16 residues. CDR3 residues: CASSYGRGSGTDTQYF. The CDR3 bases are TGTGCCAGCAGTTATGGGCGGGGATCGGGCACAGATACGCAGTATTTT.

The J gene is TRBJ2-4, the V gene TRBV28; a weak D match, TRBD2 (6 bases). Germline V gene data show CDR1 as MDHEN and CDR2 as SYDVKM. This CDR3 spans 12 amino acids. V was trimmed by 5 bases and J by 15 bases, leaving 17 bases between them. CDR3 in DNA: TGTGCCAGCAGTCCACCGGGACTCAGCTCGTACTTC. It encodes CASSPPGLSSYF.

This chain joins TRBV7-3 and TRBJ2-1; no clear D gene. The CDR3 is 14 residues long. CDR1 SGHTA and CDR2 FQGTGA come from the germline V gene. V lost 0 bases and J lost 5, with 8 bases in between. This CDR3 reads CASSLTRSHNEQFF. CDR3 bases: TGTGCCAGCAGCTTAACGAGGTCCCACAATGAGCAGTTCTTC.

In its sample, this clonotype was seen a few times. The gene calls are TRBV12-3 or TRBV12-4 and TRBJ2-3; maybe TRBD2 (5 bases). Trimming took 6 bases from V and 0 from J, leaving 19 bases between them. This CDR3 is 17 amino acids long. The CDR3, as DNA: TGTGCCAGCAGGTCGTGGGTGGGAGAGGAGAGCACAGATACGCAGTATTTT. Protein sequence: CASRSWVGEESTDTQYF.

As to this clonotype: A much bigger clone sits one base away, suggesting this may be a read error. The DNA of the CDR3 is TGTGCCAGCAGTCATCGACAGGGTGCCTGCAATGAGCAGTTCTTC. Its protein product is CASSHRQGACNEQFF. The chain is built from TRBV6-2 or TRBV6-3 and TRBJ2-1, with 7 bases lining up with TRBD1. Germline V gene lookup returns CDR1 MNHEY and CDR2 SVGEGT. The ends lost 5 bases at V and 6 bases at J; junction bases unmatched: 10. There are 15 residues in the CDR3.

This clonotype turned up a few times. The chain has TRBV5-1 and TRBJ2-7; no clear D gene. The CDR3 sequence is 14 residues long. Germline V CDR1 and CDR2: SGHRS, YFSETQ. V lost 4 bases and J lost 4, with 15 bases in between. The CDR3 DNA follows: TGCGCCAGCAGCGCGTTTGTAGATTCTTACGAGCAGTACTTC. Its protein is CASSAFVDSYEQYF. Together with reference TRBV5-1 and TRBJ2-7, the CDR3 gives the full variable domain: KAGVTQTPRYLIKTRGQQVTLSCSPISGHRSVSWYQQTPGQGLQFLFEYFSETQRNKGNFPGRFSGRQFSNSRSEMNVSTLELGDSALYLCASSAFVDSYEQYFGPGTRLTVT.

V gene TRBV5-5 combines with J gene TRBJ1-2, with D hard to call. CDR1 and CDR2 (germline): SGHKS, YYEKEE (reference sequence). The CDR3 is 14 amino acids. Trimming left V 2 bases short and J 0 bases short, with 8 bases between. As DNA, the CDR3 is TGTGCCAGCAGCTTTTCGCCAGCTAACTATGGCTACACCTTC. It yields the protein CASSFSPANYGYTF.

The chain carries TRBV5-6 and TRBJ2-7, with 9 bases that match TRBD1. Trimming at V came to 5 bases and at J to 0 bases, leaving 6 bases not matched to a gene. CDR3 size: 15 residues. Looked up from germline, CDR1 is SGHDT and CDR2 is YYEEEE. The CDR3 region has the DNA TGTGCCAGCAGGAAAACAGGGGGCGCCTCCTACGAGCAGTACTTC. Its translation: CASRKTGGASYEQYF.

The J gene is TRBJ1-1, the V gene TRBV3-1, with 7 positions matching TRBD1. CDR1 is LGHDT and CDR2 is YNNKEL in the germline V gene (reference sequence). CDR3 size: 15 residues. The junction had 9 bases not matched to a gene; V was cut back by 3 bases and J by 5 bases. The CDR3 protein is CASSQSGTAGTEAFF. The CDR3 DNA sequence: TGTGCCAGCAGCCAGTCCGGGACAGCGGGAACTGAAGCTTTCTTT.

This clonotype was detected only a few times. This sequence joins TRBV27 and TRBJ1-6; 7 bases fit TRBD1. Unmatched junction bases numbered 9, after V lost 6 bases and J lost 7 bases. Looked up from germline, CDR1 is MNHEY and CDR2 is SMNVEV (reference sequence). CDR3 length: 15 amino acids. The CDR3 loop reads CASRGGGTENSPLHF. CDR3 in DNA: TGTGCCAGCAGAGGGGGGGGGACAGAGAATTCACCCCTCCACTTT.

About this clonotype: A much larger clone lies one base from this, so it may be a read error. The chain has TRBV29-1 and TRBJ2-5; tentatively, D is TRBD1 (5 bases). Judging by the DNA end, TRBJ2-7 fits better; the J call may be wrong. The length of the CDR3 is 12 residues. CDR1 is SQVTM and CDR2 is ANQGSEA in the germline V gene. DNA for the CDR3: TGCAGCGTTTTGACAAGGGGTTCCGAGCAGTACTTC. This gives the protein CSVLTRGSEQYF.

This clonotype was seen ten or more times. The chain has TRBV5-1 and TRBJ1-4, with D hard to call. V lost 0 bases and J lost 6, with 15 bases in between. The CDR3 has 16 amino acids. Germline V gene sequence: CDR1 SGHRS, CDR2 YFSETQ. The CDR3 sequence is CASSLEGTTNYEKLFF. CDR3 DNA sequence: TGCGCCAGCAGCTTGGAGGGTACCACTAACTATGAAAAACTGTTTTTT.

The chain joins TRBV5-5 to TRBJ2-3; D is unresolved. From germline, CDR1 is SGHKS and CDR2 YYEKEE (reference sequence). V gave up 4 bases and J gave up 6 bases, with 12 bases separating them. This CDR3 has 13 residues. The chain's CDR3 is CASSRAKQDTQYF. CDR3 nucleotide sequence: TGTGCCAGCAGCCGAGCCAAACAGGATACGCAGTATTTT.

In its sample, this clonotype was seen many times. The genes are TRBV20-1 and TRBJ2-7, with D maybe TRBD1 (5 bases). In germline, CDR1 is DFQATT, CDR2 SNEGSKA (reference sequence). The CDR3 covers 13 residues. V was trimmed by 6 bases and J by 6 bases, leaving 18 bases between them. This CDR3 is CSASPGRVGEQYF. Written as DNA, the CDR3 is TGCAGTGCCTCTCCCGGCAGGGTTGGCGAGCAGTACTTC.

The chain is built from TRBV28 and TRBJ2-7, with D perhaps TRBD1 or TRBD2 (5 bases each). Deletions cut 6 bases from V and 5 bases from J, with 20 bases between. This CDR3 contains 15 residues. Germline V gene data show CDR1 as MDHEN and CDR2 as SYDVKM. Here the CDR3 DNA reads TGTGCCAGCAGCTCAGATGGGACCCACAACGACGAGCAGTACTTC. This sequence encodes CASSSDGTHNDEQYF.

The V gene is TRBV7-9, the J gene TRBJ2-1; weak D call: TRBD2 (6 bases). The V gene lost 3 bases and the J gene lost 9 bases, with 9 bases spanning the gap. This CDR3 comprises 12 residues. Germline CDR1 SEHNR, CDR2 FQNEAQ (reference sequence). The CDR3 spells CASSFGTAEQFF. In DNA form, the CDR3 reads TGTGCCAGCAGCTTCGGGACTGCTGAGCAGTTCTTC.

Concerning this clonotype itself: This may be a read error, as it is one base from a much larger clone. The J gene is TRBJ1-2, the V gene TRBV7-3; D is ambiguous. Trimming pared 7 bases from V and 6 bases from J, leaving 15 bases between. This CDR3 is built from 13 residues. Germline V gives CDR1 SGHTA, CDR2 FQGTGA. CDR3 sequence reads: CASNSREGNGYTF. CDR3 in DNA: TGTGCCAGCAACTCCCGGGAGGGAAATGGCTACACCTTC.

CDR3 nucleotides: TGTGCCAGCAGGGACACCCCGGCCACTGAAGCTTTCTTT. Encoded protein: CASRDTPATEAFF. The rearrangement joins TRBV6-4 to TRBJ1-1; tentative D call: TRBD1 (5 bases). Trimming removed 6 bases at V and 4 bases at J, with 12 bases between. This CDR3 has 13 residues. CDR1 MRHNA and CDR2 SNTAGT come from the germline V gene.

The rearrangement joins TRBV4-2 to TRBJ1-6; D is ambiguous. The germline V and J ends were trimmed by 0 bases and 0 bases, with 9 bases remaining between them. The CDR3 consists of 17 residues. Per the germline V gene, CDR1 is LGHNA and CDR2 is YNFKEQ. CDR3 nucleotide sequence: TGTGCCAGCAGCCAAGATTATAGGAGCTCCTATAATTCACCCCTCCACTTT. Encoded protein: CASSQDYRSSYNSPLHF.

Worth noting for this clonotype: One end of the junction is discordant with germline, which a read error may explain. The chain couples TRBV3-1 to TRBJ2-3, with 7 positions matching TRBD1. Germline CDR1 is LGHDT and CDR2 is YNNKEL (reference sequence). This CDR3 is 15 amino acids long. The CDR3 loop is CASSQDAGGPDMQYF. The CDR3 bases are TGTGCCAGCAGCCAAGACGCAGGGGGACCAGATATGCAGTATTTT.

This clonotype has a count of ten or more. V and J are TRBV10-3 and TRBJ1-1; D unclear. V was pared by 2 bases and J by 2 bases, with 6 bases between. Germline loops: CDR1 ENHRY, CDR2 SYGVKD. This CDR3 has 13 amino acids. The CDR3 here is CAISEGRNTEAFF. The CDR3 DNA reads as TGTGCCATCAGTGAGGGCAGAAACACTGAAGCTTTCTTT.